These T cell receptor beta chains were read from a single sample in a study of T cell responses to AZD1222 COVID-19 vaccine. Clones were sequenced by immunoSEQ multiplex PCR, and TCRdb holds only the in-frame ones, with some missing. Altogether 110,000 to 150,000 clones are present, approximately 89% being singletons, with the ten largest covering about 4.8%. The sample consisted of peripheral blood, taken on day 0 of AZD1222 vaccination. All receptors derive from an adult in good health. CDR3s include the opening cysteine and the closing phenylalanine or tryptophan. A D gene is named only where the DNA matches it firmly. Not all rows give a size; the values are once, few, many and, for expanded clones, a class.

V gene	clone size	J gene	D gene	CDR3 protein	CDR3 DNA
TRBV19	.	TRBJ1-3	TRBD1	CASSKTGTGNTIYF	TGTGCCAGTAGTAAGACAGGGACGGGAAACACCATATATTTT
TRBV14	.	TRBJ2-7	.	CASSRGQFLEQYF	TGTGCCAGCAGCCGAGGACAGTTTCTTGAGCAGTACTTC
TRBV11-3	.	TRBJ1-1	TRBD1	CASSLGTGVNTEAFF	TGTGCCAGCAGCCTGGGGACAGGGGTGAACACTGAAGCTTTCTTT
TRBV6-5	.	TRBJ1-3	.	CASSYSWNSGNTIYF	TGTGCCAGCAGTTACTCGTGGAACTCTGGAAACACCATATATTTT
TRBV4-1	.	TRBJ2-1	TRBD1	CASSPSNAQGLNEQFF	TGCGCCAGCAGCCCCTCTAACGCACAGGGGTTGAATGAGCAGTTCTTC
TRBV28	.	TRBJ1-1	.	CASEKLGEGAFF	TGTGCCAGCGAAAAACTGGGTGAAGGTGCTTTCTTT
TRBV5-1	.	TRBJ1-1	.	CASSAGPQDTEAFF	TGCGCCAGCAGCGCGGGACCACAGGACACTGAAGCTTTCTTT
TRBV7-2	.	TRBJ1-1	TRBD1	CASSPGQGYFLNTEAFF	TGTGCCAGCAGCCCCGGACAGGGATATTTTCTGAACACTGAAGCTTTCTTT
TRBV5-6	.	TRBJ1-5	TRBD1	CASSETGTGKLSNQPQHF	TGTGCCAGCAGCGAGACCGGGACAGGGAAGCTCAGCAATCAGCCCCAGCATTTT
TRBV30	once	TRBJ2-1	.	CACVYFYNEQFF	TGTGCCTGCGTCTACTTTTACAATGAGCAGTTCTTC
TRBV28	.	TRBJ2-7	TRBD1	CVGYPPQDRGHYEQYF	TGTGTAGGCTACCCTCCTCAAGACAGGGGGCACTACGAGCAGTACTTC
TRBV6-5	.	TRBJ1-2	.	CASTLVGSPEGGYTF	TGTGCCAGCACCCTAGTGGGGTCCCCCGAAGGCGGCTACACCTTC
TRBV19	.	TRBJ2-3	.	CASSMATGDTQYF	TGTGCCAGTAGTATGGCGACAGGTGATACGCAGTATTTT
TRBV7-8	.	TRBJ2-5	.	CASSRGFETQYF	TGTGCCAGCAGCCGGGGTTTCGAGACCCAGTACTTC
TRBV5-6	.	TRBJ1-2	TRBD1	CASSWDRRGYTF	TGTGCCAGCAGCTGGGACAGAAGAGGCTACACCTTC
TRBV2	.	TRBJ1-1	TRBD1	CASIKDRAGAFF	TGTGCCAGCATTAAGGACAGGGCGGGTGCTTTCTTT
TRBV6-5	.	TRBJ2-3	.	CASSFYGGGTDTQYF	TGTGCCAGCAGTTTCTATGGCGGGGGCACAGATACGCAGTATTTT
TRBV7-9	.	TRBJ2-7	.	CASSQNIGGGSYEQYF	TGTGCCAGCAGCCAGAACATAGGAGGGGGCTCCTACGAGCAGTACTTC
TRBV7-3	.	TRBJ2-2	.	CASSLSIMTNTGELFF	TGTGCCAGCAGCTTATCGATAATGACGAACACCGGGGAGCTGTTTTTT
TRBV27	.	TRBJ2-5	.	CASSSHLGGEETQYF	TGTGCCAGCAGTTCCCACTTAGGCGGGGAAGAGACCCAGTACTTC
TRBV6-2/TRBV6-3	.	TRBJ2-2	.	CASSYRPGREAGELFF	TGTGCCAGCAGTTACAGGCCAGGGCGCGAGGCCGGGGAGCTGTTTTTT
TRBV25-1	.	TRBJ1-1	.	CASRGAGLTEAFF	TGTGCCAGCCGGGGGGCGGGATTAACTGAAGCTTTCTTT
TRBV30	.	TRBJ1-2	.	CAWISRVRHLYGYTF	TGTGCCTGGATCTCCAGGGTACGGCACCTCTATGGCTACACCTTC
TRBV10-1	.	TRBJ1-1	.	CALRMRTGTEAFF	TGCGCCTTACGTATGCGCACTGGGACTGAAGCTTTCTTT
TRBV2	once	TRBJ2-3	TRBD2	CASSKTSGRPGDTQYF	TGTGCCAGCAGCAAGACTAGCGGGAGACCCGGAGATACGCAGTATTTT
TRBV4-1	few	TRBJ1-4	TRBD1	CASSQERDTGGNPATNEKLFF	TGCGCCAGCAGCCAAGAAAGGGACACAGGGGGGAACCCCGCAACTAATGAAAAACTGTTTTTT
TRBV6-5	.	TRBJ1-2	.	CASSYGDFVDGYTF	TGTGCCAGCAGTTACGGGGACTTTGTGGATGGCTACACCTTC
TRBV4-1	.	TRBJ1-1	.	CASSHPLNRRLNTEAFF	TGCGCCAGCAGCCATCCTCTGAACAGACGGCTGAACACTGAAGCTTTCTTT
TRBV2	.	TRBJ1-6	.	CASREDSSPLHF	TGTGCCAGCAGAGAAGACAGCTCACCCCTCCACTTT
TRBV7-9	.	TRBJ1-2	.	CASSPRDYGYTF	TGTGCCAGCAGCCCGAGGGACTATGGCTACACCTTC
TRBV14	few	TRBJ2-7	.	CASSQDYSQQYF	TGTGCCAGCAGCCAAGACTATTCACAGCAGTACTTC
TRBV7-9	.	TRBJ1-2	.	CASSPRSGSAYYGYTF	TGTGCCAGCAGCCCAAGGTCTGGCAGCGCGTACTATGGCTACACCTTC
TRBV12-3/TRBV12-4	few	TRBJ1-2	.	CASSSPWAGGYTF	TGTGCCAGCAGTTCCCCGTGGGCAGGAGGCTACACCTTC
TRBV7-8	.	TRBJ1-2	.	CASSLARTELHYGYTF	TGTGCCAGCAGCTTAGCGAGGACGGAGCTGCACTATGGCTACACCTTC
TRBV2	.	TRBJ1-6	TRBD1	CASSLLGQGTTSFSYNSPLHF	TGTGCCAGCAGTCTTTTAGGACAGGGGACTACCTCCTTCTCCTATAATTCACCCCTCCACTTT
TRBV30	.	TRBJ1-1	.	CAWSKLLSNTEAFF	TGTGCCTGGTCGAAGCTGCTATCGAACACTGAAGCTTTCTTT
TRBV18	.	TRBJ2-1	TRBD2	CASSRTSGGSSSYNEQFF	TGTGCCAGCTCACGGACTAGCGGGGGGTCGAGCTCCTACAATGAGCAGTTCTTC
TRBV5-1	.	TRBJ2-3	.	CASSLDRASTDTQYF	TGCGCCAGCAGCTTGGACAGGGCCAGCACAGATACGCAGTATTTT
TRBV2	.	TRBJ1-2	.	CASRPTLNYGYTF	TGTGCCAGCAGACCGACTCTTAACTATGGCTACACCTTC
TRBV18	.	TRBJ2-5	TRBD2	CASSPPTGGQETQYF	TGTGCCAGCTCACCACCAACGGGAGGCCAAGAGACCCAGTACTTC
TRBV12-3/TRBV12-4	.	TRBJ2-1	.	CASSRRLNEQFF	TGTGCCAGCAGTCGCAGACTAAATGAGCAGTTCTTC
TRBV2	many	TRBJ2-1	.	CASRKRTLTNSYNEQFF	TGTGCCAGCAGGAAACGGACCCTTACCAACTCCTACAATGAGCAGTTCTTC
TRBV11-2	.	TRBJ2-2	.	CASSPRDTDRGELFF	TGTGCCAGCAGCCCTCGGGACACCGATAGGGGGGAGCTGTTTTTT
TRBV30	.	TRBJ1-5	.	CAWSVGAAGNQPQHF	TGTGCCTGGAGTGTAGGCGCAGCGGGAAATCAGCCCCAGCATTTT
TRBV6-6	.	TRBJ1-1	.	CASAELAAFF	TGTGCCAGTGCGGAGTTGGCCGCTTTCTTT
TRBV19	once	TRBJ2-5	.	CASSLNGPPQMQETQYF	TGTGCCAGTAGTCTTAACGGACCTCCCCAGATGCAAGAGACCCAGTACTTC
TRBV6-6	.	TRBJ1-5	TRBD1	CASSSYRGPQHF	TGTGCCAGCAGTTCCTACAGGGGTCCCCAGCATTTT
TRBV27	once	TRBJ2-3	.	CASSLNQRDTQYF	TGTGCCAGCAGCCTAAACCAGCGCGATACGCAGTATTTT
TRBV4-1	.	TRBJ2-5	.	CASSQEWRTLGTQYF	TGCGCCAGCAGCCAAGAGTGGCGGACCCTGGGGACCCAGTACTTC
TRBV6-4	.	TRBJ2-7	TRBD2	CASSEQPGLAGYEQYF	TGTGCCAGCAGTGAGCAACCGGGACTAGCGGGCTACGAGCAGTACTTC